These 11 T cell receptor beta chains came from one sample sequenced in a study of T cell responses to AZD1222 COVID-19 vaccine (dated by TCRdb to about 2021). The time point label, as the study defines it: baseline before first vaccination. The library was generated by the immunoSEQ multiplex PCR assay. Drawn from immuneACCESS, this table holds only the in-frame rearrangements with V and J called that TCRdb kept. Clones are partly lost; checked studies trace under half to an unresolved V gene and leave the rest unexplained. The sample records over 150,000 clones, roughly 92% of which are singletons. The ten largest clonotypes hold roughly 1.6% of the sample. Sequenced here: peripheral blood, sampled on day 0 of AZD1222 vaccination. The receptor set was obtained from an adult in good health.

The chain has TRBV7-9 and TRBJ1-1, with D unresolved. The CDR3 runs to 12 residues. Germline CDR1 is SEHNR and CDR2 is FQNEAQ (reference sequence). The ends were cut back, 1 base at V and 4 bases at J, with 4 bases in the middle. The CDR3 is CASSLGSTEAFF. The CDR3 nucleotides are TGTGCCAGCAGCTTAGGCAGCACTGAAGCTTTCTTT.

The chain couples TRBV10-3 to TRBJ2-5; D unclear. Per germline, CDR1 ENHRY and CDR2 SYGVKD. Trimming removed 2 bases at V and 2 bases at J, with 6 bases between. The CDR3 is 13 amino acids. The CDR3 region is CAISEAAQETQYF. Here the CDR3 DNA reads TGTGCCATCAGTGAGGCAGCACAAGAGACCCAGTACTTC.

The chain employs TRBV7-9 and TRBJ1-3; D gene ambiguous. Trimming left V 2 bases short and J 4 bases short, with 12 bases between. Looked up from germline, CDR1 is SEHNR and CDR2 is FQNEAQ (reference sequence). The CDR3 contains 15 residues. The CDR3 sequence: CASSLTLVSGNTIYF. CDR3 DNA sequence: TGTGCCAGCAGCTTAACCTTGGTCTCGGGAAACACCATATATTTT.

CDR3 nucleotides: TGTGCCAGTAGTATAGTTTTCTTGACAGGGGGGAACACCGGGGAGCTGTTTTTT. Its protein is CASSIVFLTGGNTGELFF. The V and J genes are TRBV19 and TRBJ2-2; the match to TRBD1 covers 9 bases. The junction had 7 bases not matched to a gene; V was cut back by 1 base and J by 1 base. The CDR3 is 18 amino acids. Germline CDR1 is LNHDA and CDR2 is SQIVND (reference sequence).

The V gene is TRBV6-1, the J gene TRBJ2-4; D is possibly TRBD2 (5 bases). The ends were cut back, 0 bases at V and 1 base at J, with 13 bases in the middle. Germline V lookup: CDR1 MNHNS, CDR2 SASEGT. CDR3 length: 17 residues. The CDR3 loop is CASSEAGVPRAKNIQYF. The CDR3 DNA follows: TGTGCCAGCAGTGAAGCCGGGGTACCTCGTGCCAAAAACATTCAGTACTTC.

J is TRBJ2-3 and V is TRBV24-1; D may be TRBD1 (6 bases). The germline V gene encodes CDR1 KGHDR and CDR2 SFDVKD. The CDR3 spans 14 residues. The V end was cut by 4 bases, the J end by 2 bases, with 9 bases between. The CDR3 sequence is CATSEGQNTDTQYF. CDR3 bases: TGTGCCACCAGTGAGGGACAAAACACAGATACGCAGTATTTT.

For the CDR3, the DNA is TGTGCCAGCAGCTTGGTCGGGGACTACAGCACAGATACGCAGTATTTT. This gives the protein CASSLVGDYSTDTQYF. This chain links TRBV5-6 with TRBJ2-3; 7 bases match TRBD2. V was pared by 0 bases and J by 0 bases, with 4 bases of the junction left unmatched. The CDR3 consists of 16 residues. CDR1 and CDR2 (germline): SGHDT, YYEEEE.

J is TRBJ2-4 and V is TRBV2; maybe TRBD2 (6 bases). Deletions cut 1 base from V and 0 bases from J, with 10 bases between. This CDR3 is 16 amino acids long. In germline, CDR1 is SNHLY, CDR2 FYNNEI. This CDR3 reads CASSEERALAKNIQYF. In DNA form, the CDR3 reads TGTGCCAGCAGTGAAGAGCGGGCATTAGCCAAAAACATTCAGTACTTC.

The chain is built from TRBV6-1 and TRBJ2-1, with D perhaps matching TRBD1 (5 bases). The V end lost 3 bases, the J end lost 0 bases, and 12 bases lay between the germline ends. The length of the CDR3 is 16 residues. Looked up from germline, CDR1 is MNHNS and CDR2 is SASEGT. This chain's CDR3 is CASSDQARGSYNEQFF. The CDR3 bases are TGTGCCAGCAGTGACCAAGCTAGGGGCTCCTACAATGAGCAGTTCTTC.

The J gene is TRBJ2-3, the V gene TRBV27; TRBD2 matches at 11 bases. Germline CDR1 MNHEY, CDR2 SMNVEV (reference sequence). The ends lost 0 bases at V and 5 bases at J; junction bases unmatched: 7. The CDR3 is made up of 17 amino acids. The CDR3 here is CASSLSSSGGPQDTQYF. CDR3 nucleotides: TGTGCCAGCAGTTTATCGTCTAGCGGGGGGCCACAAGATACGCAGTATTTT.

The rearrangement uses TRBV4-2 and TRBJ2-7; D may correspond to TRBD1 or TRBD2 (6 bases each). The germline gives CDR1 LGHNA, CDR2 YNFKEQ. Trimming took 5 bases from V and 3 from J, leaving 20 bases between them. The CDR3 has 16 residues. The CDR3 sequence: CASSYSGQLGGYEQYF. CDR3 coding DNA: TGTGCCAGCAGCTACTCCGGACAGCTGGGGGGCTACGAGCAGTACTTC.